The 25 T cell receptor beta chains reported below all come from one sample, sequenced in a study of response to subunit inactivated influenza vaccine. Each CDR3 protein gets one entry after TCRdb re-called the RT-PCR reads with MiXCR. The table records 450,000 to 600,000 distinct CDR3 sequences, approximately 16% of them present only once. Material: CD4+ T cells sorted from PBMCs, obtained 23 months after vaccination. Source of these receptors: a man aged 50 to 69 who received an inactivated influenza vaccine.

This clonotype was counted only a few times. V and J are TRBV3-1 and TRBJ2-1, with D possibly TRBD1 on 6 matching bases. The CDR3 covers 15 residues. Germline assignment: CDR1 LGHDT and CDR2 YNNKEL (reference sequence). V was shortened by 0 bases and J by 7 bases, with 13 bases between the two germline ends. In DNA, the CDR3 is TGTGCCAGCAGCCAAGATACAGGGACGTGGAATGAGCAGTTCTTC. It codes for CASSQDTGTWNEQFF.

The table lists this clonotype with a few counts. V usage is TRBV6-2 or TRBV6-3 and J usage is TRBJ2-1; 10 positions agree with TRBD2. The CDR3 has 14 residues. Germline V gene lookup returns CDR1 MNHEY and CDR2 SVGEGT. After removal of 5 bases from V and 9 bases from J, the junction contained 7 bases not matched to a gene. In DNA form, the CDR3 reads TGTGCCAGCAGTCCCCTAGCGGGAGTTAGTGAGCAGTTCTTC. Translation: CASSPLAGVSEQFF.

This clonotype was seen many times. The chain joins TRBV10-2 to TRBJ2-1, with 7 nucleotides matching TRBD2. The CDR3 length is 14 residues. From germline, CDR1 is WSHSY and CDR2 SAAADI. The V and J ends lost 6 bases and 2 bases, in that order; junction bases with no gene match: 4. The CDR3 is CASRRDYTYNEQFF. CDR3 bases: TGCGCCAGCAGAAGGGACTACACCTACAATGAGCAGTTCTTC.

This clonotype was found a few times. J is TRBJ1-2 and V is TRBV12-3 or TRBV12-4; 8 bases align to TRBD1. V trimming: 8 bases; J trimming: 1 base; junction bases outside the gene matches: 12. The CDR3 has 16 residues. CDR3 loop: CASHKSDRGINYGYTF. The CDR3 bases are TGTGCCAGCCATAAATCAGACAGGGGCATTAACTATGGCTACACCTTC.

This clonotype was picked up a small number of times. This sequence joins TRBV20-1 and TRBJ2-3; 14 bases fit TRBD2. CDR3 length: 20 residues. Germline V gives CDR1 DFQATT, CDR2 SNEGSKA (reference sequence). Trimming cost V 2 bases and J 0 bases; bases outside gene matches: 13. This chain's CDR3 is CSARLRLAGGPYTSTDTQYF. CDR3 coding DNA: TGCAGTGCTAGATTACGACTAGCGGGAGGGCCTTACACTAGCACAGATACGCAGTATTTT.

This rearrangement joins TRBV10-2 to TRBJ2-7; the match to TRBD2 covers 10 bases. The V segment lost 7 bases and the J segment 5 bases; nucleotides outside the gene matches: 5. The germline V gene encodes CDR1 WSHSY and CDR2 SAAADI. This CDR3 comprises 13 residues. The CDR3 bases are TGCGCCAGCAAAGCGGGGGGGCGGAACGAGCAGTACTTC. Amino acids: CASKAGGRNEQYF.

In its sample, this clonotype was seen a few times. The V and J genes are TRBV24-1 and TRBJ1-5; D may be TRBD1 (5 bases). V was clipped by 4 bases and J by 12 bases, with 15 bases between them. The germline gives CDR1 KGHDR, CDR2 SFDVKD. The CDR3 is 13 residues long. The CDR3 coding sequence is TGTGCCACCAGTGACCCAACAGGAATTGTCCAGCATTTT. Its translation is CATSDPTGIVQHF.

The chain recombines TRBV6-2 or TRBV6-3 with TRBJ1-5; no clear D gene. V lost 0 bases, J lost 4 bases, and 7 bases lay in between. Germline-derived CDR1 and CDR2 are MNHEY and SVGEGT. The CDR3 spans 14 residues. CDR3 region: CASSYSTRNQPQHF. The DNA for the CDR3 is TGTGCCAGCAGTTACTCGACACGGAATCAGCCCCAGCATTTT.

The J gene is TRBJ1-2, the V gene TRBV7-6, with D tentatively TRBD1 (5 bases). CDR1 and CDR2 (germline): SGHVS, FNYEAQ. Trimming took off 5 bases at V and 2 bases at J, with 18 bases between the two ends. The CDR3 runs to 16 residues. The CDR3 spells CASSRGPGRTNYGYTF. The CDR3 DNA follows: TGTGCCAGCAGCAGAGGACCGGGACGGACGAACTATGGCTACACCTTC.

The sample holds many counts of this clonotype. The chain couples TRBV27 to TRBJ1-5; TRBD1 matches at 9 bases. The germline V gene has CDR1 MNHEY and CDR2 SMNVEV (reference sequence). CDR3 length: 17 amino acids. The V and J ends lost 6 bases and 3 bases, in that order; junction bases with no gene match: 12. CDR3 in amino acids: CASRPKGTGHFNQPQHF. The CDR3 DNA reads as TGTGCCAGCAGGCCTAAAGGGACAGGGCACTTCAATCAGCCCCAGCATTTT.

Many counts were recorded for this clonotype. The junction departs from the called germline gene at one end, perhaps through a read error. The V gene is TRBV5-1, the J gene TRBJ2-3; perhaps TRBD2 as D (7 bases). The CDR3 covers 15 residues. CDR1 is SGHRS and CDR2 is YFSETQ in the germline V gene. In nucleotides, the CDR3 is TGTGCCAGCAGTTTAGTGGGGGGGCCCACAGATACGCAGTATTTT. Protein: CASSLVGGPTDTQYF.

This sequence joins TRBV5-6 and TRBJ2-7, with 7 bases lining up with TRBD2. Losses at the gene ends were 2 bases for V and 4 bases for J; bases not matched to a gene: 6. Per the germline V gene, CDR1 is SGHDT and CDR2 is YYEEEE. The CDR3 runs to 14 residues. CDR3 region: CASSFIGLEYEQYF. In nucleotides, the CDR3 is TGTGCCAGCAGCTTCATAGGACTAGAGTACGAGCAGTACTTC.

This clonotype was recorded a few times. The chain links TRBV18 to TRBJ2-5; D gene uncertain. The CDR3 has 13 amino acids. The V and J ends lost 2 bases and 1 base respectively, with 5 bases between them. Germline CDR1 reads KGHSH; CDR2 reads LQKENI. CDR3 loop: CASSPALQETQYF. The CDR3 DNA reads as TGTGCCAGCTCACCAGCCCTCCAAGAGACCCAGTACTTC.

The chain couples TRBV6-5 to TRBJ2-6, with 11 bases lining up with TRBD1. The trim removed 2 bases at V and 1 base at J, leaving 1 base unmatched. Per germline, CDR1 MNHEY and CDR2 SVGAGI. The CDR3 length is 17 residues. The CDR3 region is CASSYGQGASGANVLTF. The CDR3 DNA reads TGTGCCAGCAGTTACGGACAGGGGGCTTCTGGGGCCAACGTCCTGACTTTC.

The J gene is TRBJ2-2, the V gene TRBV6-1, with D perhaps given as TRBD1 or TRBD2 (5 bases each). The ends were cut back, 5 bases at V and 7 bases at J, with 11 bases in the middle. Germline CDR1 MNHNS, CDR2 SASEGT. The CDR3 length is 13 residues. Written as DNA, the CDR3 is TGTGCCAGCAGTCCAGGTGGGGGCGGGGAGCTGTTTTTT. Encoded protein: CASSPGGGGELFF.

The chain uses TRBV2 and TRBJ1-5, with 7 bases that match TRBD1. This CDR3 has 16 amino acids. J was trimmed by 1 base and V by 6 bases; bases with no gene match: 9. Germline V lookup: CDR1 SNHLY, CDR2 FYNNEI. The chain's CDR3 is CASSGGNRGSNQPQHF. CDR3 DNA sequence: TGTGCCAGCAGCGGGGGAAACAGGGGAAGCAATCAGCCCCAGCATTTT. The full variable domain, with the rest looked up from reference TRBV2 and TRBJ1-5, is EPEVTQTPSHQVTQMGQEVILRCVPISNHLYFYWYRQILGQKVEFLVSFYNNEISEKSEIFDDQFSVERPDGSNFTLKIRSTKLEDSAMYFCASSGGNRGSNQPQHFGDGTRLSIL.

This clonotype was counted a few times. The chain recombines TRBV24-1 with TRBJ1-5; D is perhaps TRBD1 (5 bases). CDR3 length equals 14 residues. V was clipped by 3 bases and J by 6 bases, with 11 bases between them. Per germline, CDR1 KGHDR and CDR2 SFDVKD. CDR3: CATSDGRAGQPQHF. The DNA of the CDR3 is TGTGCCACCAGTGATGGCAGGGCCGGTCAGCCCCAGCATTTT.

This clonotype has a handful of counts. The rearrangement uses TRBV20-1 and TRBJ2-3; D is unclear. Trimming pared 1 base from V and 2 bases from J, leaving 13 bases between. There are 15 residues in the CDR3. From germline, CDR1 is DFQATT and CDR2 SNEGSKA (reference sequence). The CDR3 region has the DNA TGCAGTGCTAGAGGGGTAGGCGGTAACACAGATACGCAGTATTTT. It is translated as CSARGVGGNTDTQYF.

The chain uses TRBV7-3 and TRBJ2-3; no clear D. Per germline, CDR1 SGHTA and CDR2 FQGTGA. V was shortened by 1 base and J by 2 bases, with 10 bases between the two germline ends. The CDR3 is 15 residues long. The DNA of the CDR3 is TGTGCCAGCAGCTTAAGAGCAACTCTCACAGATACGCAGTATTTT. Residues: CASSLRATLTDTQYF.

The CDR3 is CSASRAGGPQETQYF. The DNA of the CDR3 is TGCAGTGCTAGCAGGGCGGGGGGACCCCAAGAGACCCAGTACTTC. The chain carries TRBV20-1 and TRBJ2-5; 8 nucleotides match TRBD2. Germline values: CDR1 DFQATT, CDR2 SNEGSKA (reference sequence). Trimming cost V 3 bases and J 1 base; bases outside gene matches: 7. CDR3 length: 15 amino acids.

The rearrangement links TRBV5-6 to TRBJ2-1, with D unclear. CDR1 is SGHDT and CDR2 is YYEEEE in the germline V gene. The CDR3 loop spans 14 amino acids. V lost 0 bases to trimming and J lost 6 bases, with 10 bases between them. The CDR3, as DNA: TGTGCCAGCAGCTTGGAACCTCTGTCCAATGAGCAGTTCTTC. Translated, it gives CASSLEPLSNEQFF. The complete variable domain, with remaining parts taken from reference TRBV5-6 and TRBJ2-1, reads DAGVTQSPTHLIKTRGQQVTLRCSPKSGHDTVSWYQQALGQGPQFIFQYYEEEERQRGNFPDRFSGHQFPNYSSELNVNALLLGDSALYLCASSLEPLSNEQFFGPGTRLTVL.

This clonotype came up a few times. A read error may account for a junction end that differs from germline. The V and J genes are TRBV7-7 and TRBJ1-4, with D tentatively TRBD1 (5 bases). Germline V gene lookup returns CDR1 SSHAT and CDR2 FNYEAQ (reference sequence). CDR3 length equals 17 residues. DNA for the CDR3: TGTGCTAGCAGCCCCCAACCGGGACCGTCGTCCTATGAAAAACTGTTTTTT. Protein product: CASSPQPGPSSYEKLFF.

This clonotype occurred many times. The V call is TRBV29-1, the J call TRBJ2-7, with D uncertain. V was clipped by 4 bases and J by 1 base, with 8 bases between them. Per the germline V gene, CDR1 is SQVTM and CDR2 is ANQGSEA. The CDR3 runs to 12 residues. CDR3 residues: CSVGTLSYEQYF. The CDR3 nucleotides read TGCAGCGTTGGGACCCTTTCCTACGAGCAGTACTTC.

This clonotype has a handful of counts. The chain is built from TRBV20-1 and TRBJ1-2; the D is unclear. CDR3 length equals 14 residues. V dropped 5 bases and J dropped 7 bases, with 20 bases sitting between them. CDR1 is DFQATT and CDR2 is SNEGSKA in the germline V gene (reference sequence). This CDR3 reads CSAGVPGALAGYTF. The DNA of the CDR3 is TGCAGTGCTGGGGTACCGGGAGCCCTTGCTGGCTACACCTTC.

V and J are TRBV28 and TRBJ2-1, with D unresolved. The germline V and J ends were trimmed by 3 bases and 2 bases, with 11 bases remaining between them. Per germline, CDR1 MDHEN and CDR2 SYDVKM. The CDR3 is 15 residues long. The CDR3 sequence is CASSFVRIAYNEQFF. CDR3 bases: TGTGCCAGCAGTTTCGTCAGGATAGCCTACAATGAGCAGTTCTTC.